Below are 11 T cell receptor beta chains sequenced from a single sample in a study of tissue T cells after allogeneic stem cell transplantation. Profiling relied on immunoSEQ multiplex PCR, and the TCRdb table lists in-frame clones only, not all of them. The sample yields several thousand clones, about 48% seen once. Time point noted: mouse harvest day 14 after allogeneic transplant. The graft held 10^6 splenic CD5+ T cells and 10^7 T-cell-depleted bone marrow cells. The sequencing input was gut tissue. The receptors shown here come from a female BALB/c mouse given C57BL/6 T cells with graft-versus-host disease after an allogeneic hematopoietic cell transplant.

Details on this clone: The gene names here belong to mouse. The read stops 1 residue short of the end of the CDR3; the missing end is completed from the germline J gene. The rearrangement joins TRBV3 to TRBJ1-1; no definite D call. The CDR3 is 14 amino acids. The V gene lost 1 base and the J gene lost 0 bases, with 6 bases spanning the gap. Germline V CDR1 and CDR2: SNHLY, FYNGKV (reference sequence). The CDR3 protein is CASSLENSNTEVFF. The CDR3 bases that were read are TGTGCCAGCAGCTTAGAAAACTCAAACACAGAAGTCTTC.

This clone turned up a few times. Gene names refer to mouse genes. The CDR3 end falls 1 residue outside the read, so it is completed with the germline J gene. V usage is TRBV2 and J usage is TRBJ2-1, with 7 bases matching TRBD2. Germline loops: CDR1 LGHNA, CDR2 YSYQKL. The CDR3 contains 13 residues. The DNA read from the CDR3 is TGTGGTCCGCCTGGGGGAAACTATGCTGAGCAGTTC. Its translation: CGPPGGNYAEQF. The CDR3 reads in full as CGPPGGNYAEQFF.

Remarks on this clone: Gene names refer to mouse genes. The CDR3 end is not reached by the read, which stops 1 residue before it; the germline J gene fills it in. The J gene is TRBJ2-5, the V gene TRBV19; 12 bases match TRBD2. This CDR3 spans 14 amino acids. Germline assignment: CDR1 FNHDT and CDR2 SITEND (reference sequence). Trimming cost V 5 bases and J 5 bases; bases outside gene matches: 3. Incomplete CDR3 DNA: TGTGCCAGCAGCTCGGGACTGGGGGGAGACACCCAGTAC. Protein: CASSSGLGGDTQY. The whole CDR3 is CASSSGLGGDTQYF.

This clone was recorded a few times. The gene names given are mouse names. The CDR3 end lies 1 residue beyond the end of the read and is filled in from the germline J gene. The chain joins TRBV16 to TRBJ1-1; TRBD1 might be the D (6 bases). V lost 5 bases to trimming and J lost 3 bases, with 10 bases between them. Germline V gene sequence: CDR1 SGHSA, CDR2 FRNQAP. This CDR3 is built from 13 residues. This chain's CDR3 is CASSPRTDTEVFF. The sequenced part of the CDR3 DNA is TGTGCAAGCAGCCCCCGGACAGACACAGAAGTCTTC.

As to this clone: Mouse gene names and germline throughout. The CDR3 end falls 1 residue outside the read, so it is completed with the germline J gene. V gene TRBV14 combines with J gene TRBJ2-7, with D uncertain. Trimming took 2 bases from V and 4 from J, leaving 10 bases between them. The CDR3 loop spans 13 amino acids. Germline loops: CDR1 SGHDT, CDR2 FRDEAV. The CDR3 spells CASSFTRKYEQYF. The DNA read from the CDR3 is TGTGCCAGCAGTTTTACAAGGAAATATGAACAGTAC.

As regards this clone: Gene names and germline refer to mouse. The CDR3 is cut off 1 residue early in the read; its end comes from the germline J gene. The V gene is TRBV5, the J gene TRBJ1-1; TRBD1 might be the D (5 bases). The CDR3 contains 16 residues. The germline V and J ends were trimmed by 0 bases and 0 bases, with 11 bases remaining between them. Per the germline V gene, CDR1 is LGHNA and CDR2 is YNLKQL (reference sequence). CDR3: CASSQDGAAANTEVFF. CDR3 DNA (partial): TGTGCCAGCAGCCAAGATGGGGCAGCTGCAAACACAGAAGTCTTC.

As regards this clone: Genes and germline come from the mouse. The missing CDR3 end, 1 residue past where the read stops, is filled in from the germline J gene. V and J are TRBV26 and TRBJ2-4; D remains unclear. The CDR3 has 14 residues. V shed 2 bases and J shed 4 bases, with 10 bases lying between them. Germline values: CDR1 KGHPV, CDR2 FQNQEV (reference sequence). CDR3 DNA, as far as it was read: TGTGCCAGCAGTCTGGGGATGTGGGAAAACACCTTGTAC. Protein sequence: CASSLGMWENTLY. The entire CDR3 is CASSLGMWENTLYF.

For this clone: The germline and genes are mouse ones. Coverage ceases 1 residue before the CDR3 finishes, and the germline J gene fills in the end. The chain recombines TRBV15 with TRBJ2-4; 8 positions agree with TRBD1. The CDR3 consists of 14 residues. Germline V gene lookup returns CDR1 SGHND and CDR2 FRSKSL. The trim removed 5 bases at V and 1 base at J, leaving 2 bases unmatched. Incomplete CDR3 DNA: TGTGCCAGCAGTAACAGGGGGGGTCAAAACACCTTGTAC. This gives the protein CASSNRGGQNTLY. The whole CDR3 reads CASSNRGGQNTLYF. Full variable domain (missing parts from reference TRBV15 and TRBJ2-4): DAGVTQTPRHEVAEKGQTIILKCEPVSGHNDLFWYRQTKIQGLELLSYFRSKSLMEDGGAFKDRFKAEMLNSSFSTLKIQPTEPKDSAVYLCASSNRGGQNTLYFGAGTRLSVL.

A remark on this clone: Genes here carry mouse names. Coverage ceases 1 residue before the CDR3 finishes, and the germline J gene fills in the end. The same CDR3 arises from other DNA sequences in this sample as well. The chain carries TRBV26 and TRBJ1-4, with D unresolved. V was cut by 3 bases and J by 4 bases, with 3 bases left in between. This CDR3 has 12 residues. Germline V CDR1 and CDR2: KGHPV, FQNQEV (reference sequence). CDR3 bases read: TGTGCCAGCAGTCTAAGCAACGAAAGATTATTT. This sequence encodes CASSLSNERLF. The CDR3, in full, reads CASSLSNERLFF.

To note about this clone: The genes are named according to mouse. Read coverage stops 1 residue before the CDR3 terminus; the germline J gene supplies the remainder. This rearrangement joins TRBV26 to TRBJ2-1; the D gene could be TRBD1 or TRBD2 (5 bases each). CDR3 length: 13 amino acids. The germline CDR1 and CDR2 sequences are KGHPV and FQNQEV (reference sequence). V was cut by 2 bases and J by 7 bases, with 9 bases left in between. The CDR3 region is CASSLSGGAEQFF. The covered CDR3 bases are TGTGCCAGCAGTCTGAGCGGGGGAGCTGAGCAGTTC. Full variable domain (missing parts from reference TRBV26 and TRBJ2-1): NSKVIQTPRYLVKGQGQKAKMRCIPEKGHPVVFWYQQNKNNEFKFLINFQNQEVLQQIDMTEKRFSAECPSNSPCSLEIQSSEAGDSALYLCASSLSGGAEQFFGPGTRLTVL.

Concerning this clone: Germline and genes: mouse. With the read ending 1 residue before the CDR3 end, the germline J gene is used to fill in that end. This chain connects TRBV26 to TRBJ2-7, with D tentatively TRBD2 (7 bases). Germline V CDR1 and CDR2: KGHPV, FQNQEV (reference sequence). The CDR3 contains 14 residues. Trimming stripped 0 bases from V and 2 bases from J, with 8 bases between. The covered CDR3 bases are TGTGCCAGCAGTCTGTCCTGGGGGCCCTATGAACAGTAC. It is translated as CASSLSWGPYEQY. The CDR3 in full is CASSLSWGPYEQYF.